A single sample gave rise to the 19 T cell receptor beta chains below, sequenced in a study of control samples from healthy donors and cancer patients (dated by TCRdb to 2018 to 2020). Libraries were constructed by the immunoSEQ multiplex PCR assay. Imported from immuneACCESS, the table was reduced by TCRdb to in-frame sequences with V and J called. These copies leave out some clones; in studies compared against another copy, an unresolved V gene accounts for under half, and the cause of the remainder is not known. A total of about 28,000 clones appear in this sample, roughly 85% of them only once. Jointly, the top ten make up 20% to 25% of the sample. The sequenced material came from PBMCs. The receptor set was obtained from a man aged 60 to 75 with head and neck cancer.

This clone was seen just once. The genes are TRBV19 and TRBJ1-5; no definite D call. This CDR3 has 14 amino acids. V lost 6 bases and J lost 3, with 12 bases in between. The germline gives CDR1 LNHDA, CDR2 SQIVND (reference sequence). The CDR3, as DNA: TGTGCCAGTAGGCCTCGGTTGGTCAATCAGCCCCAGCATTTT. It specifies CASRPRLVNQPQHF.

The chain links TRBV5-8 to TRBJ1-4, with D possibly matching TRBD1 (6 bases). The CDR3 totals 14 residues. Between the trimmed V and J ends, which lost 4 bases and 8 bases, there was a span of 15 bases. Germline loops: CDR1 SGHTS, CDR2 YDEGEE. The CDR3 DNA sequence: TGTGCCAGCAGCCTCGGACAAGGGGGGGAAAAACTGTTTTTT. This encodes CASSLGQGGEKLFF.

The rearrangement uses TRBV3-1 (or the pseudogene TRBV3-2) and TRBJ1-5; TRBD1 aligns across 8 bases. Germline trimming cut 3 bases from V and 5 bases from J; bases unmatched to any gene: 3. Germline V gene sequence: CDR1 LGHDT, CDR2 YNNKEL (reference sequence). CDR3 size: 14 residues. CDR3 protein: CASSQARGHQPQHF. CDR3 sequence (DNA): TGTGCCAGCAGCCAGGCCAGGGGGCATCAGCCCCAGCATTTT.

DNA for the CDR3: TGTGCCAGCAGTGGACCCCCCCTCGGGCTTAGTGGCAATCAGCCCCAGCATTTT. Its protein is CASSGPPLGLSGNQPQHF. The V and J genes are TRBV27 and TRBJ1-5; D is uncertain. With 5 bases removed from V and 2 bases from J, the gap between germline ends came to 22 bases. The CDR3 has 18 residues. The V gene's germline CDR1 is MNHEY and CDR2 SMNVEV (reference sequence).

The J gene is TRBJ2-3, the V gene TRBV5-1, with 15 positions matching TRBD2. The junction had 11 bases not matched to a gene; V was cut back by 4 bases and J by 2 bases. Germline lookup yields CDR1 SGHRS and CDR2 YFSETQ. This CDR3 has 19 amino acids. The CDR3, as DNA: TGCGCCAGCAGCCAGGGACTAGCGGGAGGCGGGTCGGCCACAGATACGCAGTATTTT. Its translation is CASSQGLAGGGSATDTQYF.

The J gene is TRBJ2-5, the V gene TRBV24-1, with a tentative D call TRBD1 (6 bases). The V gene's germline CDR1 is KGHDR and CDR2 SFDVKD. V gave up 2 bases and J gave up 5 bases, with 17 bases separating them. This CDR3 spans 16 amino acids. The CDR3 DNA is TGTGCCACCAGTGATTCCTCCCAGACAGGTGAGGAGACCCAGTACTTC. Translation: CATSDSSQTGEETQYF.

The rearrangement links TRBV16 to TRBJ2-5; the match to TRBD2 covers 9 bases. V was clipped by 2 bases and J by 5 bases; unmatched bases: 3. This CDR3 has 14 amino acids. Germline loops: CDR1 KGHSY, CDR2 FQNENV. The CDR3 spells CASSQVAGGETQYF. The DNA of the CDR3 is TGTGCCAGCAGCCAAGTCGCGGGAGGGGAGACCCAGTACTTC.

The chain links TRBV9 to TRBJ2-2, with D perhaps being TRBD1 or TRBD2 (5 bases each). This CDR3 comprises 14 residues. Trimming left V 4 bases short and J 2 bases short, with 9 bases between. Looked up from germline, CDR1 is SGDLS and CDR2 is YYNGEE. The CDR3 here is CASSWDANTGELFF. CDR3 nucleotide sequence: TGTGCCAGCAGCTGGGACGCAAACACCGGGGAGCTGTTTTTT.

The V gene is TRBV7-6, the J gene TRBJ1-1; 7 bases are shared with TRBD1. CDR3 length: 15 residues. The germline V gene has CDR1 SGHVS and CDR2 FNYEAQ. The V and J ends lost 1 base and 0 bases, in that order; junction bases with no gene match: 2. The CDR3 region is CASSLGQGLNTEAFF. Here the CDR3 DNA reads TGTGCCAGCAGCTTAGGACAGGGATTGAACACTGAAGCTTTCTTT.

The chain combines TRBV10-1 with TRBJ2-6; 10 positions match TRBD1. With 3 bases clipped from V and 1 base from J, the junction kept 3 bases outside the gene matches. Germline V lookup: CDR1 WNHNN, CDR2 SYGVQD (reference sequence). The CDR3 sequence is 17 residues long. In DNA form, the CDR3 reads TGCGCCAGCAGTGATGGACAGGGGGTGTCTGGGGCCAACGTCCTGACTTTC. This gives the protein CASSDGQGVSGANVLTF.

This chain joins TRBV30 and TRBJ1-5; 7 positions agree with TRBD1. Germline-derived CDR1 and CDR2 are GTSNPN and SVGIG (reference sequence). V lost 1 base and J lost 4; bases outside the gene matches: 1. There are 13 residues in the CDR3. The CDR3: CAWSAGGNQPQHF. In DNA, the CDR3 is TGTGCCTGGAGTGCAGGGGGGAATCAGCCCCAGCATTTT. The entire variable domain, with the rest obtained from reference TRBV30 and TRBJ1-5, is as follows: SQTIHQWPATLVQPVGSPLSLECTVEGTSNPNLYWYRQAAGRGLQLLFYSVGIGQISSEVPQNLSASRPQDRQFILSSKKLLLSDSGFYLCAWSAGGNQPQHFGDGTRLSIL.

The chain couples TRBV6-5 to TRBJ2-7; D might be TRBD1 or TRBD2, each matching 5 bases. The CDR3 has 13 residues. Germline V lookup: CDR1 MNHEY, CDR2 SVGAGI. With 6 bases removed from V and 0 bases from J, the gap between germline ends came to 9 bases. The CDR3, as DNA: TGTGCCAGCAGAGGGGACGGCTCCTACGAGCAGTACTTC. Residues: CASRGDGSYEQYF.

V and J are TRBV12-5 and TRBJ2-1; 7 nucleotides line up with TRBD2. V dropped 7 bases and J dropped 4; count of bases not matched to a gene: 10. This CDR3 spans 15 amino acids. CDR1 and CDR2 from the germline V gene are LGHNT and FRNRAP. For the CDR3, the DNA is TGTGCTAGTGCCCCGGGCTGGCGGGAGTACAATGAGCAGTTCTTC. Protein: CASAPGWREYNEQFF. The complete variable domain, with remaining parts taken from reference TRBV12-5 and TRBJ2-1, reads DARVTQTPRHKVTEMGQEVTMRCQPILGHNTVFWYRQTMMQGLELLAYFRNRAPLDDSGMPKDRFSAEMPDATLATLKIQPSEPRDSAVYFCASAPGWREYNEQFFGPGTRLTVL.

The V gene is TRBV11-2, the J gene TRBJ2-1, with TRBD2 matching 7 bases. From germline, CDR1 is SGHAT and CDR2 FQNNGV. V lost 0 bases, J lost 8 bases, and 10 bases stayed unmatched. CDR3 length: 16 amino acids. The CDR3 DNA sequence: TGTGCCAGCAGCTTAGACTACTGGCTAGCGGCCGATGAGCAGTTCTTC. This encodes CASSLDYWLAADEQFF.

The rearrangement links TRBV5-6 to TRBJ1-2, with 7 bases fitting TRBD1. Germline CDR1 SGHDT, CDR2 YYEEEE. V gave up 0 bases and J gave up 7 bases; unmatched junction bases: 9. The CDR3 contains 15 residues. This chain's CDR3 is CASSLDTTGARGYTF. For the CDR3, the DNA is TGTGCCAGCAGCTTGGACACCACAGGGGCTCGTGGCTACACCTTC.

This chain joins TRBV7-9 and TRBJ2-1; a possible D gene is TRBD1 (5 bases). The V gene's germline CDR1 is SEHNR and CDR2 FQNEAQ (reference sequence). There are 14 residues in the CDR3. With 6 bases removed from V and 5 bases from J, the gap between germline ends came to 14 bases. In DNA, the CDR3 is TGTGCCAGCAGTCCCGTGTGGGGCCACAATGAGCAGTTCTTC. Protein product: CASSPVWGHNEQFF.

The genes are TRBV28 and TRBJ1-2; D is undetermined. Germline CDR1 reads MDHEN; CDR2 reads SYDVKM. The CDR3 is made up of 14 amino acids. Trimming cost V 3 bases and J 8 bases, with 16 bases left between them. CDR3 sequence reads: CASSFRQYASGYTF. CDR3 bases: TGTGCCAGCAGTTTTAGGCAGTACGCGTCGGGCTACACCTTC.

The chain couples TRBV6-5 to TRBJ1-1; tentative D call: TRBD1 (6 bases). Per the germline V gene, CDR1 is MNHEY and CDR2 is SVGAGI. Trimming stripped 2 bases from V and 1 base from J, with 11 bases between. There are 15 residues in the CDR3. The CDR3 DNA follows: TGTGCCAGCAGTTACGACGGGGGCTGGAACACTGAAGCTTTCTTT. Translation: CASSYDGGWNTEAFF.

The chain combines TRBV7-9 with TRBJ1-1; D may be TRBD1 (6 bases). V shed 3 bases and J shed 5 bases, with 13 bases lying between them. CDR3 length equals 14 residues. Germline-derived CDR1 and CDR2 are SEHNR and FQNEAQ (reference sequence). CDR3 DNA sequence: TGTGCCAGCAGCTTCCTCAGGGGTGGTACTGAAGCTTTCTTT. Translated: CASSFLRGGTEAFF.